This TCR beta chain was captured by sequencing in a study of CD8+ T cells in alopecia areata. V was clipped by 4 bases and J by 6 bases; unmatched bases: 4. The germline gives CDR1 SNHLY, CDR2 FYNNEI. The CDR3 has 13 amino acids. cDNA reverse transcribed from extracted RNA served as the sequencing template. Data came from immunoSEQ multiplex PCR; TCRdb stores just in-frame clones and leaves some out. The sample has 200,000 to 250,000 clones, around two thirds seen once. This TCR was recovered from a human donor with alopecia areata. Sequences were derived from CD4+ T cells sorted from blood, sampled at week 0. The chain joins TRBV2 to TRBJ2-5, with 8 bases fitting TRBD1. The CDR3 DNA reads TGTGCCAGCAGTGGGACAGGGAAACAGACCCAGTACTTC. Residues: CASSGTGKQTQYF.